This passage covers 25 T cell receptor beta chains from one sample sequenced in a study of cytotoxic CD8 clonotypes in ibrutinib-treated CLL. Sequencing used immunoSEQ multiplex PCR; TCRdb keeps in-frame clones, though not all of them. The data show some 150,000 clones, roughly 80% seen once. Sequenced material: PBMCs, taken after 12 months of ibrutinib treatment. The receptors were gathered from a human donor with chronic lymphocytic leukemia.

The CDR3 nucleotides read TGTGCCAGCTCACCACGTCTAGCGGGGGGGCTGGATACGCAGTATTTT. Translation gives CASSPRLAGGLDTQYF. J is TRBJ2-3 and V is TRBV18, with 12 bases identical to TRBD2. Germline V gene data show CDR1 as KGHSH and CDR2 as LQKENI. Trimming at V came to 1 base and at J to 6 bases, leaving 5 bases not matched to a gene. This CDR3 spans 16 amino acids.

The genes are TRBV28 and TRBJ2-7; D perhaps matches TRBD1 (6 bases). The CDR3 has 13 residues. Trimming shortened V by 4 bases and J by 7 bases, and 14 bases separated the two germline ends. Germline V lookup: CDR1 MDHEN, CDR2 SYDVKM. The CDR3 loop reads CASSSPQGREQYF. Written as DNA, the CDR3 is TGTGCCAGCAGTTCTCCACAGGGTAGGGAGCAGTACTTC. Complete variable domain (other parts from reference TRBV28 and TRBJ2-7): DVKVTQSSRYLVKRTGEKVFLECVQDMDHENMFWYRQDPGLGLRLIYFSYDVKMKEKGDIPEGYSVSREKKERFSLILESASTNQTSMYLCASSSPQGREQYFGPGTRLTVT.

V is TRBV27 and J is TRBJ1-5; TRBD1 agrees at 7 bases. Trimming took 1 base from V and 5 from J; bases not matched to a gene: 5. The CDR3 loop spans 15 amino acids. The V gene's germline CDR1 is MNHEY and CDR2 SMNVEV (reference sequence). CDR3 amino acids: CASSLWGDSDQPQHF. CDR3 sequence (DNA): TGTGCCAGCAGTTTATGGGGGGACAGTGATCAGCCCCAGCATTTT.

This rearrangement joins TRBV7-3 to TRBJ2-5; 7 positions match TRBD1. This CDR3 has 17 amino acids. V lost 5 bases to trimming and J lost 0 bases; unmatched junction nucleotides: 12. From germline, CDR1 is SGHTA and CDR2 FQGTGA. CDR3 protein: CASSPQTDREYQETQYF. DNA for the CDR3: TGTGCCAGCAGCCCTCAGACCGACAGGGAGTACCAAGAGACCCAGTACTTC.

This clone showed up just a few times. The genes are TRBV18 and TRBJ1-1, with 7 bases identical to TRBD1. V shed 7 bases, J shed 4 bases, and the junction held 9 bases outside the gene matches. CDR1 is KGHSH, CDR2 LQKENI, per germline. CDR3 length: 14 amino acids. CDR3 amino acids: CASLENRGSTEAFF. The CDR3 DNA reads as TGTGCCAGCTTGGAAAACAGGGGTAGCACTGAAGCTTTCTTT.

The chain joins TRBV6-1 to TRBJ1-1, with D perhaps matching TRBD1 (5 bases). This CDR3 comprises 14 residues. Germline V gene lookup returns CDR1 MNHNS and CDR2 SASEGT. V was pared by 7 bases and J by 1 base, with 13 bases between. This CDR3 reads CASTRGGTNTEAFF. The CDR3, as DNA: TGTGCCAGCACCCGGGGAGGGACGAACACTGAAGCTTTCTTT.

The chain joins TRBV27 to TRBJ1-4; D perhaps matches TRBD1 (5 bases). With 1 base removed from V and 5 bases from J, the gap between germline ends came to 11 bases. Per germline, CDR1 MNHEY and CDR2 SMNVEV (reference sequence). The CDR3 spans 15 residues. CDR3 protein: CASSLLGDANEKLFF. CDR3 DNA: TGTGCCAGCAGTTTATTAGGGGACGCCAATGAAAAACTGTTTTTT.

CDR3 DNA: TGCGCCAGCAGCGGGCCGGGCCTTGACACTGAAGCTTTCTTT. Translating gives CASSGPGLDTEAFF. The V gene is TRBV5-1, the J gene TRBJ1-1, with D hard to call. Trimming cost V 4 bases and J 3 bases, with 13 bases left between them. The length of the CDR3 is 14 residues. Germline V gene data show CDR1 as SGHRS and CDR2 as YFSETQ.

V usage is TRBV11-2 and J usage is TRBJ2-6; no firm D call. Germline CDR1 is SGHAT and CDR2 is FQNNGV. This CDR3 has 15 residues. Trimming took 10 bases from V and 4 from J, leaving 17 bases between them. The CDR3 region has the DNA TGTGCCACGTTTTTGGGCTATCAAGGGGCCAACGTCCTGACTTTC. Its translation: CATFLGYQGANVLTF.

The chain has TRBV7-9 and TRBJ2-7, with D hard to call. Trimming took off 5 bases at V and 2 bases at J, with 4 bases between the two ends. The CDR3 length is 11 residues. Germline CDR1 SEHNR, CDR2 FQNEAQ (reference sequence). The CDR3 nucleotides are TGTGCCAGCAGCCCAGCCTACGAGCAGTACTTC. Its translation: CASSPAYEQYF.

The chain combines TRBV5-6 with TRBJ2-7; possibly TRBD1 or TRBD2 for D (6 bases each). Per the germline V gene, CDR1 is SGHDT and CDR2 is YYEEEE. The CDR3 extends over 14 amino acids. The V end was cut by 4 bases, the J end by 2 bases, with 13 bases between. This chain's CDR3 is CASSLGGFAYEQYF. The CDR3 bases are TGTGCCAGCAGCCTGGGGGGCTTCGCCTACGAGCAGTACTTC.

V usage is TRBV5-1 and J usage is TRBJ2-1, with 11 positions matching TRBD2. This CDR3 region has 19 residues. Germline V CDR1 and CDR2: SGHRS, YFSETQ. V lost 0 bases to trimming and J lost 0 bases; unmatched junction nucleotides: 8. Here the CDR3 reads CASSLAILAGESSYNEQFF. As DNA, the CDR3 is TGCGCCAGCAGCTTGGCCATACTAGCGGGGGAGAGCTCCTACAATGAGCAGTTCTTC.

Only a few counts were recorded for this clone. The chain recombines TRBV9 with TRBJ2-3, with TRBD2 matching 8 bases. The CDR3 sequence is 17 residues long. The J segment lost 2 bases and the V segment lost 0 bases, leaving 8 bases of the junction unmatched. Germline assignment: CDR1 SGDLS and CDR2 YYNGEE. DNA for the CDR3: TGTGCCAGCAGCGTAGTTAGCGCGGGGGGATACACAGATACGCAGTATTTT. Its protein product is CASSVVSAGGYTDTQYF.

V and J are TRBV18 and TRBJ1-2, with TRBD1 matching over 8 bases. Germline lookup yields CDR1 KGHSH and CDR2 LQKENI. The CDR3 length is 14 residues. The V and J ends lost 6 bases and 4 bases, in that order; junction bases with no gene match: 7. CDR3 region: CASSEAGTGYGYTF. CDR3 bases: TGTGCCAGCTCGGAGGCCGGGACAGGCTATGGCTACACCTTC. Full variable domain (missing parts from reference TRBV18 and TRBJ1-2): NAGVMQNPRHLVRRRGQEARLRCSPMKGHSHVYWYRQLPEEGLKFMVYLQKENIIDESGMPKERFSAEFPKEGPSILRIQQVVRGDSAAYFCASSEAGTGYGYTFGSGTRLTVV.

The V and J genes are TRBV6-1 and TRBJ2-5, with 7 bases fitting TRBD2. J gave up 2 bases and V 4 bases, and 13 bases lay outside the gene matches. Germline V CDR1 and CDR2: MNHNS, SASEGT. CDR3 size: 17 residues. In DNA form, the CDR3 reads TGTGCCAGCAGTGCAATCCGGGCTAGCGGCCCACAAGAGACCCAGTACTTC. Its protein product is CASSAIRASGPQETQYF.

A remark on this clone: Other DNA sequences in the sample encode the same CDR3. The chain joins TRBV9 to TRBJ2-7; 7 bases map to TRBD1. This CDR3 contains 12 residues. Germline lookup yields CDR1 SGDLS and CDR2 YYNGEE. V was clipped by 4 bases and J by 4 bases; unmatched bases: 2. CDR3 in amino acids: CASSPTGYEQYF. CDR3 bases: TGTGCCAGCAGCCCGACAGGGTACGAGCAGTACTTC.

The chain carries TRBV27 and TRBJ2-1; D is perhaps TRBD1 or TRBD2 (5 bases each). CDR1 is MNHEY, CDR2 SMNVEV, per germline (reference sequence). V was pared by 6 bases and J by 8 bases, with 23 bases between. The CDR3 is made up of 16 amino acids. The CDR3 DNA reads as TGTGCCAGCAGGGAGGAAGGCGGACAAACGAGGCATGAGCAGTTCTTC. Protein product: CASREEGGQTRHEQFF.

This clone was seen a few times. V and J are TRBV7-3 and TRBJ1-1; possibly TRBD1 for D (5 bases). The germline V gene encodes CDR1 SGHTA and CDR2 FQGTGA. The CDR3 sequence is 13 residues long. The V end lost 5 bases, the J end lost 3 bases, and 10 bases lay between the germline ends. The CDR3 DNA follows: TGTGCCAGCAGCCCTCAGGGAGACACTGAAGCTTTCTTT. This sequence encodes CASSPQGDTEAFF.

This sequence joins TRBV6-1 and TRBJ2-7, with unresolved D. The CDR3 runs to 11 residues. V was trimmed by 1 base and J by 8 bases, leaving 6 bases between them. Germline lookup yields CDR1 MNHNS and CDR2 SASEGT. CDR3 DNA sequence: TGTGCCAGCAGTGAAGGGCTCAAGCAGTACTTC. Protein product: CASSEGLKQYF.

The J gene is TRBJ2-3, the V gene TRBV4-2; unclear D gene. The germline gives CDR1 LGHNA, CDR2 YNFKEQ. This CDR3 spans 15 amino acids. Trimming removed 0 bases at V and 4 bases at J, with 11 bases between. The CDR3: CASSQDRLVADTQYF. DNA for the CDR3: TGTGCCAGCAGCCAAGATAGGCTAGTCGCAGATACGCAGTATTTT.

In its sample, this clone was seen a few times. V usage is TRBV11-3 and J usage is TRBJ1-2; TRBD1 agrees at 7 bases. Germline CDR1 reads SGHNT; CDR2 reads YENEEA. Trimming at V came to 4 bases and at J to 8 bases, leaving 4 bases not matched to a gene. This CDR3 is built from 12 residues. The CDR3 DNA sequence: TGTGCCAGCAGCTACGGGGACAGCGGCTACACCTTC. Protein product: CASSYGDSGYTF.

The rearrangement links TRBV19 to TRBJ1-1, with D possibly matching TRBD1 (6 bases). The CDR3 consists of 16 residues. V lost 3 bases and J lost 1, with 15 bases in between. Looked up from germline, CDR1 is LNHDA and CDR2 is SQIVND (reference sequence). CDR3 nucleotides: TGTGCCAGTAGTATTACGGCAGGAGGGGGGAACACTGAAGCTTTCTTT. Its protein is CASSITAGGGNTEAFF.

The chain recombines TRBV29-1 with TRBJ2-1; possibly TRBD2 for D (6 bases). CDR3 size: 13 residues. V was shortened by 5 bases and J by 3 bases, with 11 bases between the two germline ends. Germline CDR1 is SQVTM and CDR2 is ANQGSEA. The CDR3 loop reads CSVPPGVYNEQFF. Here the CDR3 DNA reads TGCAGCGTTCCTCCGGGAGTCTACAATGAGCAGTTCTTC.

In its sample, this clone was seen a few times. CDR3 sequence: CAWSWGRGYTQYF. CDR3 DNA sequence: TGTGCCTGGAGCTGGGGGAGGGGATATACGCAGTATTTT. This chain uses TRBV30 with TRBJ2-3; 7 bases are shared with TRBD2. The CDR3 loop spans 13 amino acids. Germline CDR1 and CDR2: GTSNPN and SVGIG (reference sequence). V shed 3 bases and J 7 bases; nucleotides not matched to a gene: 7.

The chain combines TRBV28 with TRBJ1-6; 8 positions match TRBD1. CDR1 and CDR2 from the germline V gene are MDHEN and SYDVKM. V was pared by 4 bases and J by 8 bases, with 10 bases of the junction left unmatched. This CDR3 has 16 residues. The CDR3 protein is CASSSIGTGEYSPLHF. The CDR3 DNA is TGTGCCAGCAGTTCCATCGGGACAGGTGAATATTCACCCCTCCACTTT.